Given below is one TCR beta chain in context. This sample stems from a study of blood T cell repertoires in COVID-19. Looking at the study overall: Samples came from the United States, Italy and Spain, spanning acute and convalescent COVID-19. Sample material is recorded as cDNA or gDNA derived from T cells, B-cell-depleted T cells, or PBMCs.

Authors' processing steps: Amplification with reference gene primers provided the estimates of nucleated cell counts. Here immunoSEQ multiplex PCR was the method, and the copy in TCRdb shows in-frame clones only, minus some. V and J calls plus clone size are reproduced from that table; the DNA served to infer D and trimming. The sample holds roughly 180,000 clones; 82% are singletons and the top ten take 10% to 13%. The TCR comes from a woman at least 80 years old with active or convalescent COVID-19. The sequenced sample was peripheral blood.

The CDR3 loop reads CASRARVQPQHF. In DNA, the CDR3 is TGTGCCAGCAGAGCCAGGGTCCAGCCCCAGCATTTT. The chain employs TRBV28 and TRBJ1-5, with TRBD1 as a possible D gene (5 bases). V was shortened by 6 bases and J by 7 bases, with 10 bases between the two germline ends. The CDR3 runs to 12 residues. The germline V gene has CDR1 MDHEN and CDR2 SYDVKM.